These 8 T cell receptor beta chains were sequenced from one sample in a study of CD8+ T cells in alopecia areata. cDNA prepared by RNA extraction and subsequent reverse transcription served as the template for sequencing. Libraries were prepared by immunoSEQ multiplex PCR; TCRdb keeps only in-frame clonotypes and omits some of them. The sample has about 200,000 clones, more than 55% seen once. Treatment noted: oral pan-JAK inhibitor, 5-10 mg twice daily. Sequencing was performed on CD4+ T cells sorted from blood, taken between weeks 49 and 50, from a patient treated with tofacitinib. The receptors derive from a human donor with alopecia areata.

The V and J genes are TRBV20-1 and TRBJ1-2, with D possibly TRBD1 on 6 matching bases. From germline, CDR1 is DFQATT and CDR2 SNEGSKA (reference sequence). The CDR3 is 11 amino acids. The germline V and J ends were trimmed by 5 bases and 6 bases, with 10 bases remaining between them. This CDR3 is CSAGTQNGYTF. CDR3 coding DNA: TGCAGTGCTGGGACACAGAATGGCTACACCTTC.

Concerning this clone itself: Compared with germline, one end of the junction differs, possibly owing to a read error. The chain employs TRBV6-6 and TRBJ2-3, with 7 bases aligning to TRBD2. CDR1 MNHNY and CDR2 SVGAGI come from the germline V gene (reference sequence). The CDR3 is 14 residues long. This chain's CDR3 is CAISSGTTTDTQYF. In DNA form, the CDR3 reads TGTGCCATCAGTTCCGGGACTACCACAGATACGCAGTATTTT.

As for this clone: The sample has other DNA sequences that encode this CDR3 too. Here the CDR3 DNA reads TGTGCCAGCACTAGAACAGGGGAAGCTTTCTTT. As protein: CASTRTGEAFF. V and J are TRBV25-1 and TRBJ1-1, with D possibly TRBD1 on 6 matching bases. This CDR3 has 11 residues. CDR1 MGHDK and CDR2 SYGVNS come from the germline V gene. Trimming pared 7 bases from V and 8 bases from J, leaving 11 bases between.

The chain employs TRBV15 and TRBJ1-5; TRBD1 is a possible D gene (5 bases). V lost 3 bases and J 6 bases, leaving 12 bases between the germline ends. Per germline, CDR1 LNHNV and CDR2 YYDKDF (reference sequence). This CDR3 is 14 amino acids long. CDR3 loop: CATSSLGVGQPQHF. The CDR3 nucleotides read TGTGCCACCAGCAGCCTGGGGGTAGGTCAGCCCCAGCATTTT.

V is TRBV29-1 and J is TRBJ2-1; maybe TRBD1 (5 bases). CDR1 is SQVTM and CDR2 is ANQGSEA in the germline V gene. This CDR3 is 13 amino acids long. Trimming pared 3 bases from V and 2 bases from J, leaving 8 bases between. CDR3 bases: TGCAGCGTTGACAGGGCCCCCTACAATGAGCAGTTCTTC. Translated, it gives CSVDRAPYNEQFF.

CDR3 sequence (DNA): TGTGCCAGCAGCTTGCCTCGGGGGATGGGGACTGAAGCTTTCTTT. It is translated as CASSLPRGMGTEAFF. The chain couples TRBV5-6 to TRBJ1-1, with D possibly TRBD1 on 5 matching bases. Between the trimmed V and J ends, which lost 1 base and 5 bases, there was a span of 15 bases. CDR3 length: 15 residues. Germline-derived CDR1 and CDR2 are SGHDT and YYEEEE.

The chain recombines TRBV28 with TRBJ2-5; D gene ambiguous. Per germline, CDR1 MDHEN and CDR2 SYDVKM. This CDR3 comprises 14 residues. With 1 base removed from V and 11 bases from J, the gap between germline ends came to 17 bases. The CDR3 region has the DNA TGTGCCAGCAGTTTATACCGAGACTTCGTATCGCAGTACTTC. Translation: CASSLYRDFVSQYF.

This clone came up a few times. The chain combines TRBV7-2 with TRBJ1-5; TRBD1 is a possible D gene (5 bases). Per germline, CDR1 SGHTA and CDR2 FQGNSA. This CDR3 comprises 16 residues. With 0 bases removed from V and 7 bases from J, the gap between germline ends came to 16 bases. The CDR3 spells CASSLASVSGSQPQHF. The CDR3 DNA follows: TGTGCCAGCAGCTTAGCTTCGGTGTCAGGGAGCCAGCCCCAGCATTTT.